The sequence of this T cell receptor (beta chain) was determined in a study of blood T cell repertoires in COVID-19. On the study more broadly: The United States, Italy and Spain were the sources of the acute and convalescent COVID-19 samples.

The ends were cut back, 4 bases at V and 5 bases at J, with 14 bases in the middle. The CDR3 length is 14 residues. Per the germline V gene, CDR1 is MNHEY and CDR2 is SMNVEV (reference sequence). Cohorts were based on clinical histories the participants reported. The study counted Cohort 3 donors as recovered given two negative PCRs, clearance, or symptom resolution. Per the original data handling: Using reference gene primer amplification, nucleated cell counts were estimated. Sequencing was performed with immunoSEQ multiplex PCR; in TCRdb, only in-frame clones are kept and a portion is missing. V, J and clone size are those of that table, while D and trimming were read from the DNA. Of hundreds of thousands of clones listed, about 90% were seen once; the top ten hold 1%.

The sequence was collected from a woman aged 25 to 45 who had recovered from COVID-19. The sample was PBMCs or T cells enriched from blood (not recorded which). V gene TRBV27 combines with J gene TRBJ2-5; a possible D gene is TRBD1 (7 bases). CDR3 region: CASSSQGGWETQYF. Written as DNA, the CDR3 is TGTGCCAGCAGTTCCCAGGGGGGCTGGGAGACCCAGTACTTC.